This T cell receptor (beta chain) was profiled in a study of shared clonotypes between healthy human individuals (dated by TCRdb to the early 2020s). For the wider study: A few men and a couple of women, aged 18 to 49 years, made up the cohort. Blood TCR repertoires of about five healthy adults were deeply sequenced to estimate repertoire size and the extent of clonotype sharing between individuals. Different laboratories and diverse techniques were used to prepare libraries and sequence TCR repertoires, to increase sequencing depth and limit assay-specific biases. Each donor's leukapheresis produced roughly between about 0.9 and 9.5 billion PBMCs.

TCR CDR3 regions were amplified from genomic DNA by multiplex PCR using the deep immunoSEQ assay. Genomic DNA extracted from each cell subset was distributed evenly over all wells of several immunoSEQ 96-well plates, and each plate served as one replicate. Each replicate PCR for unsorted PBMC received roughly 290 ng genomic DNA, equal to 30,000 to 35,000 T cell genomes. Ten immunoSEQ deep assay plates were used to sequence unsorted PBMC genomic DNA. Purified libraries were quantified with a Qubit 3.0 fluorometer, sized on a Bioanalyzer 2100, and re-quantified with the KAPA Library Quantification kit. A separate single-read 150-cycle Illumina NextSeq 550 flow cell was used to sequence each immunoSEQ 96-well plate. The paper's data handling went like this. Because the immunoSEQ output held only junctional sequences and lacked quality scores, the filtering could not match the filtering applied to full-length reads. To assign V/J genes and CDR3, sequences were annotated using PyIR, a Python wrapper for IgBLAST v1.9, with IMGT germline references. Reads were removed for weak V/J assignments (E-value above 1e-6), missing CDR3, stop codons, out-of-frame junctions, or ambiguous translated residues. V3J clonotypes were defined as sequences sharing an identical inferred V gene, J gene, and CDR3 amino acid sequence. Percentage overlap between repertoires was computed as shared unique clonotypes divided by the size of the smaller repertoire. Repertoire richness was assessed with RTK rarefaction, the Chao1 estimator, and Recon v2.1 estimates of unobserved clonotypes. In its TCRdb copy, this immuneACCESS table keeps in-frame sequences only and misses some clones. Where compared with another copy, unresolved V genes explain less than half of these, and the others have no known cause. V, J and clone size reflect that table, while D and trimming were determined from the DNA. The sample table contains about 490,000 clones; only one count was recorded for around 80% of them. The ten most abundant clones make up roughly 13% of the sample.

From a lookup of the germline V gene, CDR1 and CDR2 are MDHEN and SYDVKM. The CDR3 has 14 amino acids, counting the end cysteine and phenylalanine. The sequence is cut down to CDR3 DNA, 42 bases in frame from base 1. At the junction V is shortened by 6 bases and J by 5 bases, with 16 bases in between. For this clone: Its binding antigen is unknown. No per-base quality is available; no much larger clone lies one base away.

What the research found in general, with its limitations: The genetic and exposure-history diversity represented was limited by the small number of donors. Pairwise subsampling led to the expectation that sequencing depth would affect the degree of clonotype sharing among donors. Sampling was limited to blood, and TCR repertoires in tissue likely differ from TCR repertoires in blood.

The donors were healthy, HIV-negative adults who had no recently reported acute infections or vaccinations. Only Caucasian adults living in Nashville, Tennessee, USA were represented among the donors. In the unsorted samples, 87 million or so PBMCs were counted, and genomic DNA was extracted using the QIAamp DNA Blood Mini kit. After blood collection by leukapheresis, PBMCs were isolated using Ficoll-Histopaque density gradient centrifugation and then cryopreserved in the vapor phase of liquid nitrogen. Sequenced material: PBMCs. The TCR sequence derives from a woman aged 40 to 50 in good health. Some clones in this sample may be carry-over from other donors' samples. This receptor chain uses TRBV28 and TRBJ1-1; the D gene is perhaps TRBD1, on 5 matching bases. DNA sequence: TGTGCCAGCAGCTCCTCTGGGGGGAAAACTGAAGCTTTCTTT. It codes for CASSSSGGKTEAFF.